The 14 T cell receptor beta chains below were found in one sample sequenced in a study of cytomegalovirus exposure and HLA in healthy donors. Vbeta (60) and Jbeta (13) primers were used in the PCR. Sequencing was performed with immunoSEQ multiplex PCR; in TCRdb, only in-frame clones are kept and a portion is missing. The data contain 120,000 or so clones, about three quarters of them seen just once; the ten biggest clones take up approximately 1.3%. The specimen was PBMCs. The receptors were gathered from a female donor in good health and CMV-seronegative.

The genes are TRBV19 and TRBJ2-2; 11 positions agree with TRBD1. Germline V gene sequence: CDR1 LNHDA, CDR2 SQIVND (reference sequence). The ends lost 5 bases at V and 6 bases at J; junction bases unmatched: 8. The CDR3 spans 16 residues. The CDR3 DNA reads TGTGCCAGTAGTCGGACAGGGGGCGCAATAGCCGGGGAGCTGTTTTTT. Amino acids: CASSRTGGAIAGELFF.

The rearrangement links TRBV5-1 to TRBJ2-7; 9 bases map to TRBD2. The CDR3 has 15 residues. V shed 2 bases and J 0 bases; nucleotides not matched to a gene: 3. Germline CDR1 is SGHRS and CDR2 is YFSETQ. The chain's CDR3 is CASSLLAGTSYEQYF. The CDR3 nucleotides read TGCGCCAGCAGCTTACTAGCGGGTACCTCCTACGAGCAGTACTTC. Drawing the rest from reference TRBV5-1 and TRBJ2-7, the complete variable domain is KAGVTQTPRYLIKTRGQQVTLSCSPISGHRSVSWYQQTPGQGLQFLFEYFSETQRNKGNFPGRFSGRQFSNSRSEMNVSTLELGDSALYLCASSLLAGTSYEQYFGPGTRLTVT.

V and J are TRBV18 and TRBJ2-7; tentatively, D is TRBD1 (5 bases). Germline CDR1 is KGHSH and CDR2 is LQKENI. This CDR3 comprises 14 residues. The V end was cut by 10 bases, the J end by 6 bases, with 22 bases between. The CDR3 DNA reads TGTGCCACCACTCAAGGGGCCCAAAGAGGCGAGCAGTACTTC. It yields the protein CATTQGAQRGEQYF.

The genes are TRBV28 and TRBJ2-3; weak D call: TRBD2 (7 bases). Trimming pared 7 bases from V and 1 base from J, leaving 15 bases between. Germline V gives CDR1 MDHEN, CDR2 SYDVKM. CDR3 length: 15 residues. CDR3 coding DNA: TGTGCCAGCATGGGGGGGGCCGCAGGCACAGATACGCAGTATTTT. Translation gives CASMGGAAGTDTQYF.

J is TRBJ2-1 and V is TRBV10-2; weak D call: TRBD2 (6 bases). Germline loops: CDR1 WSHSY, CDR2 SAAADI. V was clipped by 8 bases and J by 3 bases, with 17 bases between them. CDR3 length: 15 amino acids. CDR3 DNA: TGCGCCAGCTCGAAGGGGACTGGGGGCTACAATGAGCAGTTCTTC. This sequence encodes CASSKGTGGYNEQFF.

This clone was observed a few times. This sequence joins TRBV25-1 and TRBJ1-2, with D perhaps matching TRBD1 (5 bases). Trimming left V 3 bases short and J 4 bases short, with 6 bases between. Germline CDR1 reads MGHDK; CDR2 reads SYGVNS. This CDR3 contains 12 residues. The DNA for the CDR3 is TGTGCCAGCAGTGAGGGGGGCTATGGCTACACCTTC. It yields the protein CASSEGGYGYTF.

The rearrangement joins TRBV19 to TRBJ1-2; perhaps TRBD1 as D (5 bases). From germline, CDR1 is LNHDA and CDR2 SQIVND (reference sequence). The V and J ends lost 4 bases and 4 bases respectively, with 16 bases between them. The CDR3 contains 15 residues. For the CDR3, the DNA is TGTGCCAGTAGTACAACTTCAGGGAAGGCCTATGGCTACACCTTC. Translation gives CASSTTSGKAYGYTF.

This clone was seen more than once but under ten times. J is TRBJ2-3 and V is TRBV2, with 8 nucleotides matching TRBD2. The CDR3 spans 20 residues. The germline CDR1 and CDR2 sequences are SNHLY and FYNNEI. J was trimmed by 4 bases and V by 9 bases; bases with no gene match: 27. CDR3 sequence: CARTHGLEASGPFGADTQYF. CDR3 sequence (DNA): TGTGCCAGGACACACGGGTTGGAGGCTAGCGGGCCCTTCGGGGCAGATACGCAGTATTTT.

This chain joins TRBV7-9 and TRBJ1-1, with 7 bases matching TRBD1. The CDR3 is 15 residues long. Germline CDR1 SEHNR, CDR2 FQNEAQ (reference sequence). Trimming at V came to 5 bases and at J to 2 bases, leaving 8 bases not matched to a gene. The CDR3 is CASSVGGIVNTEAFF. CDR3 bases: TGTGCCAGCAGCGTAGGGGGCATAGTAAACACTGAAGCTTTCTTT. Together with reference TRBV7-9 and TRBJ1-1, the CDR3 gives the full variable domain: DTGVSQNPRHKITKRGQNVTFRCDPISEHNRLYWYRQTLGQGPEFLTYFQNEAQLEKSRLLSDRFSAERPKGSFSTLEIQRTEQGDSAMYLCASSVGGIVNTEAFFGQGTRLTVV.

This rearrangement joins TRBV4-1 to TRBJ1-4; TRBD1 matches at 7 bases. J was trimmed by 6 bases and V by 4 bases; bases with no gene match: 8. Germline lookup yields CDR1 MGHRA and CDR2 YSYEKL. CDR3 length equals 15 residues. CDR3 sequence: CASSPGQVRHEKLFF. The CDR3 coding sequence is TGCGCCAGCAGCCCCGGACAGGTTCGACATGAAAAACTGTTTTTT.

The chain combines TRBV28 with TRBJ2-7; the match to TRBD2 covers 8 bases. V lost 2 bases and J lost 4; bases outside the gene matches: 4. CDR3 size: 14 residues. Germline-derived CDR1 and CDR2 are MDHEN and SYDVKM. CDR3 DNA sequence: TGTGCCAGCAGTTTAACTAGCGGAACTTACGAGCAGTACTTC. Its translation: CASSLTSGTYEQYF. Supplemented by reference TRBV28 and TRBJ2-7, the full variable domain reads DVKVTQSSRYLVKRTGEKVFLECVQDMDHENMFWYRQDPGLGLRLIYFSYDVKMKEKGDIPEGYSVSREKKERFSLILESASTNQTSMYLCASSLTSGTYEQYFGPGTRLTVT.

This clone was counted only a few times. V is TRBV7-9 and J is TRBJ2-5, with 10 bases identical to TRBD1. CDR1 and CDR2 from the germline V gene are SEHNR and FQNEAQ (reference sequence). The CDR3 runs 16 residues. V trimming: 5 bases; J trimming: 5 bases; junction bases outside the gene matches: 11. CDR3 bases: TGTGCCAGCAGCCCCATCAAGGACAGGGGGAGGGAGACCCAGTACTTC. Protein sequence: CASSPIKDRGRETQYF. The entire variable domain, with the rest obtained from reference TRBV7-9 and TRBJ2-5, is as follows: DTGVSQNPRHKITKRGQNVTFRCDPISEHNRLYWYRQTLGQGPEFLTYFQNEAQLEKSRLLSDRFSAERPKGSFSTLEIQRTEQGDSAMYLCASSPIKDRGRETQYFGPGTRLLVL.

The CDR3 reads CASSRGGGNIYEQYF. For the CDR3, the DNA is TGTGCCAGCAGCAGGGGGGGCGGAAACATCTACGAGCAGTACTTC. The chain uses TRBV11-1 and TRBJ2-7; possible D gene TRBD2, 7 bases. The CDR3 contains 15 residues. Germline V CDR1 and CDR2: SGHAT, FQDESV (reference sequence). V lost 5 bases, J lost 3 bases, and 17 bases lay in between.

This chain uses TRBV5-1 with TRBJ2-5; TRBD2 agrees at 8 bases. V dropped 3 bases and J dropped 5; count of bases not matched to a gene: 6. This CDR3 spans 14 amino acids. Germline values: CDR1 SGHRS, CDR2 YFSETQ. This CDR3 reads CASSSGGGMETQYF. In nucleotides, the CDR3 is TGCGCCAGCAGCTCCGGGGGGGGCATGGAGACCCAGTACTTC.